This entry describes one T cell receptor (beta chain). Its antigen remains unidentified. The primer mix had 60 Vbeta and 13 Jbeta primers. The protocol was immunoSEQ multiplex PCR, while the TCRdb copy is restricted to in-frame clones and leaves out a portion. The repertoire holds 100,000 to 150,000 clones, with around 78% as singletons. The data were taken from a study of cytomegalovirus exposure and HLA in healthy donors. Overall study: HLA-typed donors were the source of approximately 80 million unique TCRs held in an early data release. Of several hundred genotyped donors, 75% to 90% grouped in the Caucasian-associated ancestry cluster.

Study-level results: Immune exposure information comprised only CMV serostatus.

This CDR3 comprises 15 residues. Germline loops: CDR1 SGHTA, CDR2 FQGNSA. The V and J ends lost 6 bases and 6 bases, in that order; junction bases with no gene match: 14. The source is a woman between 40 and 55 years old in good health and CMV-seronegative. The chain carries TRBV7-2 and TRBJ2-7; 7 nucleotides agree with TRBD1. The source material was PBMCs. The CDR3 reads CASSLAGQRGREQYF. Here the CDR3 DNA reads TGTGCCAGCAGTCTTGCGGGCCAGAGGGGGCGCGAGCAGTACTTC.